The 10 T cell receptor beta chains below come from one sample, sequenced in a study of identical twins. In TCRdb, the 5' RACE reads were re-called with MiXCR into one record per CDR3 protein. The table has hundreds of thousands of distinct CDR3 sequences, around 8.3% seen once; the top ten hold 0.98%. This sample was shared with a second study, whose subject was yellow fever vaccine responses in identical twins.

Specimen: PBMCs. All receptors derive from a young woman in good health.

This clonotype has ten or more counts. The rearrangement uses TRBV6-2 or TRBV6-3 and TRBJ2-7; the D gene is possibly TRBD1 (5 bases). CDR3 length: 15 residues. Trimming shortened V by 5 bases and J by 3 bases, and 17 bases separated the two germline ends. Germline lookup yields CDR1 MNHEY and CDR2 SVGEGT. The chain's CDR3 is CASSDMRRQFYEQYF. DNA for the CDR3: TGTGCCAGCAGTGATATGAGGCGACAGTTCTACGAGCAGTACTTC.

V and J are TRBV28 and TRBJ2-4; weak D call: TRBD2 (5 bases). Germline loops: CDR1 MDHEN, CDR2 SYDVKM. Trimming pared 1 base from V and 1 base from J, leaving 14 bases between. The CDR3 has 17 residues. In nucleotides, the CDR3 is TGTGCCAGCAGTTTATCTTTCGTCCCGGGGGCCAAAAACATTCAGTACTTC. Its translation is CASSLSFVPGAKNIQYF.

The chain carries TRBV20-1 and TRBJ2-7, with TRBD1 as a possible D gene (5 bases). CDR3 length: 17 amino acids. V lost 1 base to trimming and J lost 3 bases, with 22 bases between them. Germline loops: CDR1 DFQATT, CDR2 SNEGSKA (reference sequence). CDR3 sequence: CSARAPIPSRDGYEQYF. DNA for the CDR3: TGCAGTGCTAGAGCCCCAATCCCGAGCAGGGATGGCTACGAGCAGTACTTC.

J is TRBJ1-2 and V is TRBV15; 7 bases agree with TRBD1. The CDR3 runs 14 residues. V was clipped by 3 bases and J by 4 bases; unmatched bases: 5. Germline-derived CDR1 and CDR2 are LNHNV and YYDKDF (reference sequence). In DNA form, the CDR3 reads TGTGCCACCAGCAGTACAGGGGAAGTCTATGGCTACACCTTC. Translated: CATSSTGEVYGYTF.

This clonotype was seen only a few times. J is TRBJ2-3 and V is TRBV6-5; perhaps TRBD1 as D (6 bases). Germline assignment: CDR1 MNHEY and CDR2 SVGAGI. V shed 6 bases and J shed 9 bases, with 19 bases lying between them. This CDR3 comprises 14 residues. DNA of the CDR3: TGTGCCAGCAGCTACAGGGCACCACAGGAGACGCAGTATTTT. As protein: CASSYRAPQETQYF.

The sample holds a few counts of this clonotype. This chain connects TRBV7-2 to TRBJ2-1; perhaps TRBD2 as D (5 bases). Germline CDR1 SGHTA, CDR2 FQGNSA. The germline V and J ends were trimmed by 2 bases and 0 bases, with 11 bases remaining between them. The CDR3 contains 16 residues. CDR3 amino acids: CASSLLLGSSYNEQFF. The CDR3 DNA follows: TGTGCCAGCAGCTTATTGTTGGGGAGCTCCTACAATGAGCAGTTCTTC.

This clonotype was recorded a few times. The V call is TRBV4-1, the J call TRBJ1-1; D possibly corresponds to TRBD1 (6 bases). The CDR3 has 16 amino acids. Trimming left V 0 bases short and J 8 bases short, with 19 bases between. Germline CDR1 is MGHRA and CDR2 is YSYEKL. CDR3 DNA sequence: TGCGCCAGCAGCCAAGATGGGCGGACAGAGGTTGTCGAAGCTTTCTTT. It encodes CASSQDGRTEVVEAFF.

The chain uses TRBV5-1 and TRBJ2-5; D may correspond to TRBD1 or TRBD2 (5 bases each). The germline V gene has CDR1 SGHRS and CDR2 YFSETQ. The CDR3 has 15 amino acids. V was clipped by 4 bases and J by 2 bases, with 15 bases between them. For the CDR3, the DNA is TGCGCCAGCAGCCCCCCCGGGGCAAATCAAGAGACCCAGTACTTC. Translated: CASSPPGANQETQYF. Full variable domain (outside the CDR3, taken from reference TRBV5-1 and TRBJ2-5): KAGVTQTPRYLIKTRGQQVTLSCSPISGHRSVSWYQQTPGQGLQFLFEYFSETQRNKGNFPGRFSGRQFSNSRSEMNVSTLELGDSALYLCASSPPGANQETQYFGPGTRLLVL.

In this sample, this clonotype turned up a few times. The chain links TRBV7-3 to TRBJ2-1, with TRBD2 matching over 11 bases. Trimming cost V 5 bases and J 9 bases; bases outside gene matches: 6. The CDR3 runs 14 residues. Germline V CDR1 and CDR2: SGHTA, FQGTGA. The CDR3 loop is CASSLLAGGLEQFF. In DNA form, the CDR3 reads TGTGCCAGCAGCCTCTTAGCGGGGGGGCTTGAGCAGTTCTTC. Full variable domain (missing parts from reference TRBV7-3 and TRBJ2-1): GAGVSQTPSNKVTEKGKYVELRCDPISGHTALYWYRQSLGQGPEFLIYFQGTGAADDSGLPNDRFFAVRPEGSVSTLKIQRTERGDSAVYLCASSLLAGGLEQFFGPGTRLTVL.

The table lists this clonotype with a few counts. The gene calls are TRBV7-8 and TRBJ2-1; 7 positions agree with TRBD1. Trimming removed 5 bases from V and 7 bases from J; junction bases left unmatched: 11. Per the germline V gene, CDR1 is SGHVS and CDR2 is FQNEAQ. The CDR3 consists of 15 residues. The CDR3 DNA reads TGTGCCAGCAGCCACCGACAGGGCGATGGGAATGAGCAGTTCTTC. Protein sequence: CASSHRQGDGNEQFF.